Listed below are T cell receptor beta chains from one sample, sequenced in a study of beta chain features in type 1 diabetes. Repertoires were generated with immunoSEQ multiplex PCR, while TCRdb's copy carries only in-frame clones and drops some. The sample includes about 250,000 clones, over 12% of them seen just once. Sequenced material: naive CD4+ T cells from blood. The receptor set was obtained from a woman between 40 and 50 years old in good health. CDR3s include the opening cysteine and the closing phenylalanine or tryptophan. A D gene is named only where the DNA matches it firmly.

J: TRBJ2-7; V: TRBV14; D: .; CDR3: CASSQGLWQGNYEQYF
J: TRBJ1-5; V: TRBV7-8; D: .; CDR3: CASSQSRQSNQPQHF
J: TRBJ2-7; V: TRBV5-1; D: .; CDR3: CASSWTVNYEQYF
J: TRBJ1-5; V: TRBV19; D: .; CDR3: CASSPRDLQPQHF
J: TRBJ1-6; V: TRBV9; D: TRBD1; CDR3: CASRGTGTNSPLHF
J: TRBJ2-1; V: TRBV14; D: .; CDR3: CASSQDRGSAYNEQFF
J: TRBJ2-1; V: TRBV5-1; D: TRBD1; CDR3: CASTRARDRGNNEQFF
J: TRBJ2-7; V: TRBV5-1; D: TRBD2; CDR3: CASSLLTSGAAVYEQYF
J: TRBJ2-3; V: TRBV2; D: TRBD1; CDR3: CATQHAKRDRVPDTQYF
J: TRBJ2-3; V: TRBV29-1; D: .; CDR3: CSVSYTDTQYF
J: TRBJ2-5; V: TRBV27; D: .; CDR3: CASSLGQGAFQETQYF
J: TRBJ2-3; V: TRBV9; D: TRBD2; CDR3: CASTSGTRPTDTQYF
J: TRBJ2-3; V: TRBV2; D: TRBD1; CDR3: CASGQAATDTQYF
J: TRBJ2-7; V: TRBV19; D: TRBD1; CDR3: CASKRGQGETYEQYF
J: TRBJ2-7; V: TRBV5-1; D: .; CDR3: CASSLALLTYEQYF
J: TRBJ2-1; V: TRBV9; D: .; CDR3: CASSADPDTYNEQFF
J: TRBJ2-5; V: TRBV4-1; D: TRBD2; CDR3: CASSQVDGGYQETQYF
J: TRBJ2-2; V: TRBV4-1; D: .; CDR3: CASSQVGANTGELFF
J: TRBJ1-1; V: TRBV6-5; D: .; CDR3: CASSYSSTGSTEAFF
J: TRBJ2-3; V: TRBV19; D: .; CDR3: CASSSGVGQFGTDTQYF
J: TRBJ1-5; V: TRBV7-2; D: TRBD1; CDR3: CASSLGQGVQPQHF
J: TRBJ2-5; V: TRBV18; D: TRBD1; CDR3: CASSRGQVQETQYF
J: TRBJ2-1; V: TRBV27; D: .; CDR3: CASTGGSGSVSYNEQFF
J: TRBJ2-7; V: TRBV19; D: .; CDR3: CASIGGSEQYF
J: TRBJ1-3; V: TRBV5-4; D: .; CDR3: CASSLNRGYSGNTIYF
J: TRBJ2-2; V: TRBV7-2; D: .; CDR3: CASNLRRTGELFF
J: TRBJ2-7; V: TRBV11-2; D: .; CDR3: CASSPRVTYEQYF
J: TRBJ2-7; V: TRBV11-2; D: TRBD2; CDR3: CASSLALGLAGGHSYEQYF
J: TRBJ2-1; V: TRBV5-1; D: .; CDR3: CASSPNTEQFF
J: TRBJ2-7; V: TRBV6-5; D: .; CDR3: CASSYLGGVYEQYF
J: TRBJ2-3; V: TRBV18; D: TRBD2; CDR3: CASSPLPRTSGGGTDTQYF
J: TRBJ2-2; V: TRBV19; D: .; CDR3: CASSMSRGNGELFF
J: TRBJ1-1; V: TRBV19; D: .; CDR3: CASSIRNTGSVTEAFF
J: TRBJ1-1; V: TRBV19; D: .; CDR3: CASSTTALNTEAFF
J: TRBJ1-6; V: TRBV5-1; D: .; CDR3: CASSLTNRALHF
J: TRBJ1-1; V: TRBV11-2; D: .; CDR3: CASSVRDQEIEAFF
J: TRBJ2-5; V: TRBV5-1; D: .; CDR3: CASSLTGGVGETQYF
J: TRBJ1-1; V: TRBV10-2; D: .; CDR3: CASSELPGRHPMSEAFF
J: TRBJ1-2; V: TRBV23-1; D: TRBD1; CDR3: CASPTGQGNPPNYGYTF
J: TRBJ2-1; V: TRBV5-1; D: .; CDR3: CASSSGVLDEQFF
J: TRBJ1-4; V: TRBV7-9; D: .; CDR3: CASSLVIAAEKLFF
J: TRBJ2-7; V: TRBV18; D: .; CDR3: CASSPSRSYEQYF
J: TRBJ1-2; V: TRBV7-2; D: .; CDR3: CATQIRANYGYTF
J: TRBJ2-7; V: TRBV28; D: TRBD2; CDR3: CASSPRGVPAYEQYF
J: TRBJ1-2; V: TRBV2; D: .; CDR3: CASRQANYGYTF
J: TRBJ1-5; V: TRBV5-6; D: .; CDR3: CASSYRQAGQPQHF
J: TRBJ2-5; V: TRBV6-6; D: .; CDR3: CASSYGGSGQETQYF
J: TRBJ1-2; V: TRBV18; D: TRBD1; CDR3: CASSPGTGHGYTF
J: TRBJ1-5; V: TRBV7-9; D: .; CDR3: CASSLAPPGQGINQPQHF
J: TRBJ2-7; V: TRBV7-9; D: TRBD2; CDR3: CASSLERGAYEQYF
J: TRBJ2-2; V: TRBV6-5; D: .; CDR3: CASSPRTGELFF
J: TRBJ2-3; V: TRBV2; D: TRBD2; CDR3: CASTRTSGGADTQYF
J: TRBJ2-1; V: TRBV5-4; D: TRBD2; CDR3: CASSSGTSGFYNEQFF